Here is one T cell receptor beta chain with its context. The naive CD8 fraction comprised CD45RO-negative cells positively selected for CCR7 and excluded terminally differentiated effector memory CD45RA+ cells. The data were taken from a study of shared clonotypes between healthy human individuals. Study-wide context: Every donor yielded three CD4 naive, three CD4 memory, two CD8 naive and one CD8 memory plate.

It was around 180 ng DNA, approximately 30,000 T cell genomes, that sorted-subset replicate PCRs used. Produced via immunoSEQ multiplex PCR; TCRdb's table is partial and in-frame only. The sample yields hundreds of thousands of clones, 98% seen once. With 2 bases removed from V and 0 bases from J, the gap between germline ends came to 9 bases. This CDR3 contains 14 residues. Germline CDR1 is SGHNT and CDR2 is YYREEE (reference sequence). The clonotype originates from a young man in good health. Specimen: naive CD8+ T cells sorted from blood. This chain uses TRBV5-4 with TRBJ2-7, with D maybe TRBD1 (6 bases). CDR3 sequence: CASSFQGISYEQYF. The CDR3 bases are TGTGCCAGCAGCTTTCAGGGGATCTCCTACGAGCAGTACTTC.